This passage covers 12 T cell receptor beta chains from one sample sequenced in a study of T cells in Graves' hyperthyroidism and ophthalmopathy. Using RNA transcripts as the source, TCR beta CDR3 regions were amplified. The TCR CDR3 was amplified in a first-round RT-PCR using the HTBI primer set. TCRdb re-analysed the multiplex PCR reads in MiXCR, keeping a single row per CDR3 protein. Among under 550,000 distinct CDR3 sequences, roughly 15% were seen once, and the ten largest hold about 4.9%. The sample comprised blood. The receptors shown here come from a woman between 18 and 29 years old with Graves' hyperthyroidism.

This clonotype was seen repeatedly, ten times or more. The V call is TRBV20-1, the J call TRBJ2-3; 8 bases line up with TRBD1. J was trimmed by 1 base and V by 3 bases; bases with no gene match: 3. The CDR3 has 14 amino acids. The V gene's germline CDR1 is DFQATT and CDR2 SNEGSKA (reference sequence). The DNA of the CDR3 is TGCAGTGCTAGTGACAGGGGAGGCACAGATACGCAGTATTTT. The encoded protein is CSASDRGGTDTQYF.

This chain connects TRBV24-1 to TRBJ2-3; TRBD2 agrees at 8 bases. V was pared by 5 bases and J by 8 bases, with 5 bases of the junction left unmatched. The length of the CDR3 is 13 residues. Germline CDR1 and CDR2: KGHDR and SFDVKD. CDR3 loop: CATSASGSGTQYF. In DNA, the CDR3 is TGTGCCACCAGTGCGAGCGGGAGTGGTACGCAGTATTTT.

This clonotype has a handful of counts. The chain recombines TRBV12-3 or TRBV12-4 with TRBJ1-4; 7 bases match TRBD1. CDR3 length equals 14 residues. After removal of 3 bases from V and 6 bases from J, the junction contained 4 bases not matched to a gene. DNA of the CDR3: TGTGCCAGCAGTTTTACAGGGGTCGATGAAAAACTGTTTTTT. Translating it yields CASSFTGVDEKLFF.

This sequence joins TRBV19 and TRBJ2-2; D may be TRBD1 or TRBD2 (5 bases each). The CDR3 totals 17 residues. With 5 bases removed from V and 0 bases from J, the gap between germline ends came to 16 bases. CDR1 is LNHDA, CDR2 SQIVND, per germline (reference sequence). The CDR3 DNA reads TGTGCCAGTAGTCTCCGGGGACCGGGAACGAACACCGGGGAGCTGTTTTTT. It encodes CASSLRGPGTNTGELFF.

This clonotype was seen many times. The chain employs TRBV5-1 and TRBJ2-3; either TRBD1 or TRBD2 may fit D (5 bases each). V lost 0 bases and J 0 bases, leaving 8 bases between the germline ends. Germline CDR1 and CDR2: SGHRS and YFSETQ. The CDR3 runs 15 residues. The CDR3 spells CASSLDGTSTDTQYF. The DNA of the CDR3 is TGCGCCAGCAGCTTGGACGGGACGAGCACAGATACGCAGTATTTT.

Regarding this clonotype: One junction end does not reproduce the germline sequence, and a read error may be involved. The chain combines TRBV28 with TRBJ1-2; D call uncertain. Germline CDR1 and CDR2: MDHEN and SYDVKM. CDR3 length: 13 amino acids. The CDR3: CASSPDALYGHTF. In DNA, the CDR3 is TGTGCCAGCAGCCCGGACGCCCTCTATGGCCACACCTTC.

On this clonotype itself: Just one base apart from a much larger clone, this may be a read error. The missing conserved phenylalanine or tryptophan at the end of this CDR3 makes a read error likely. The chain recombines TRBV12-3 or TRBV12-4 with TRBJ2-3; no definite D call. CDR3 size: 13 residues. Trimming shortened V by 5 bases and J by 2 bases, and 8 bases separated the two germline ends. In DNA, the CDR3 is TGTGCCAGCAGTGAGGACGACACAGATACGCAGTATTCT. Amino acid sequence: CASSEDDTDTQYS.

V usage is TRBV18 and J usage is TRBJ1-6; no reliable D call. Germline V gives CDR1 KGHSH, CDR2 LQKENI. V was cut by 2 bases and J by 6 bases, with 11 bases left in between. This CDR3 contains 15 residues. The CDR3 is CASSPSGQVNSPLHF. The CDR3 nucleotides are TGTGCCAGCTCACCATCCGGGCAGGTTAATTCACCCCTCCACTTT.

This clonotype was observed at least ten times. V is TRBV11-1 and J is TRBJ2-1; D may correspond to TRBD1 or TRBD2 (6 bases each). V lost 2 bases and J lost 7, with 15 bases in between. This CDR3 spans 15 amino acids. Germline V lookup: CDR1 SGHAT, CDR2 FQDESV (reference sequence). The CDR3 DNA reads as TGTGCCAGCAGCTTAACGGGGGCATCGAGGAATGAGCAGTTCTTC. Residues: CASSLTGASRNEQFF.

This clonotype was seen many times. The chain carries TRBV11-2 and TRBJ2-3; D ambiguous. Germline CDR1 reads SGHAT; CDR2 reads FQNNGV. The germline V and J ends were trimmed by 0 bases and 0 bases, with 7 bases remaining between them. The CDR3 extends over 15 amino acids. The DNA for the CDR3 is TGTGCCAGCAGCTTAGATTTAGTTAGCACAGATACGCAGTATTTT. This encodes CASSLDLVSTDTQYF.

This clonotype was detected only a few times. The rearrangement links TRBV5-1 to TRBJ1-4; TRBD1 aligns across 7 bases. The germline gives CDR1 SGHRS, CDR2 YFSETQ. The CDR3 length is 14 residues. V lost 4 bases to trimming and J lost 6 bases; unmatched junction nucleotides: 6. This CDR3 reads CASSLDTGDEKLFF. The CDR3, as DNA: TGCGCCAGCAGCCTAGATACAGGGGATGAAAAACTGTTTTTT.

Ten or more counts support this clonotype. The chain couples TRBV12-3 or TRBV12-4 to TRBJ2-1; tentative D call: TRBD2 (6 bases). The CDR3 covers 14 residues. V shed 7 bases and J shed 7 bases, with 17 bases lying between them. This CDR3 is CASTWGTYLNEQFF. CDR3 nucleotide sequence: TGTGCCAGCACCTGGGGGACTTACCTGAATGAGCAGTTCTTC.